The present TCR beta chain was sequenced within a study of OX40 agonist ivuxolimab in advanced cancers. For the study at large: There were three patients with partial responses, one having hepatocellular carcinoma and two cutaneous melanoma.

Sequencing was performed with immunoSEQ multiplex PCR; in TCRdb, only in-frame clones are kept and a portion is missing. The sample shows 50,000 to 55,000 clones, almost 85% of them seen only once. The CDR3 runs 14 residues. Germline V CDR1 and CDR2: SGHAT, FQDESV (reference sequence). V shed 2 bases, J shed 5 bases, and the junction held 5 bases outside the gene matches. Note on this clone: Antigen: not known.

The study's findings and limits: On average, a greater number of expanded clones characterised CD8+ T cells relative to CD4+.

J is TRBJ2-5 and V is TRBV11-1; the match to TRBD2 covers 7 bases. The clonotype comes from an adult with an advanced solid tumor such as melanoma, head and neck, liver or kidney cancer. The material sequenced was CD4+ or CD8+ T cells sorted from blood, taken in a trial of the OX40 agonist ivuxolimab. The CDR3 DNA reads TGTGCCAGCAGCTTAAGACTAGCAGAGGAGACCCAGTACTTC. Its protein is CASSLRLAEETQYF.